The subject of this entry is one TCR beta chain. It was during active infection that Seattle patients were enrolled and then longitudinally followed. This sample is part of a study of blood T cell repertoires in COVID-19. Overall study: Samples of COVID-19 (acute and convalescent) were obtained from the United States, Italy and Spain.

Original processing methods: Amplification of reference gene primers was used by the study to estimate nucleated cell counts. The repertoire was sequenced with immunoSEQ multiplex PCR; TCRdb's copy has only in-frame clones and lacks some. That table gives V, J and clone size, and the DNA gave D and trimming. The sample holds hundreds of thousands of clones, 65% to 90% seen once. This TCR was recovered from a woman aged 60 to 75 with COVID-19, enrolled during active disease. The specimen sequenced was peripheral blood.

CDR3 coding DNA: TGCGCCAGCAGCCACGCACAGGGGAGCGATGAGCAGTTCTTC. It is translated as CASSHAQGSDEQFF. The chain links TRBV4-3 to TRBJ2-1; the match to TRBD1 covers 7 bases. The CDR3 covers 14 residues. Per the germline V gene, CDR1 is LGHNA and CDR2 is YSLEER. V was clipped by 3 bases and J by 8 bases; unmatched bases: 7.